The present T cell receptor (beta chain) was sequenced within a study of blood T cells in healthy people across ages. Study summary: Template-switching capture recovered about one barcoded beta molecule per two T cells. Study observations and caveats: Total diversity from one million sequenced T cells was likely underestimated.

RNA extraction gave at least 6 micrograms of total RNA per sample. V was clipped by 1 base and J by 2 bases, with 14 bases between them. Germline assignment: CDR1 SQVTM and CDR2 ANQGSEA. The CDR3 has 15 residues. Comment on this clonotype: Antigen specificity is unknown.

The second PCR ran about 6 to 11 cycles with a sample-barcoded 5' primer and J-beta primers. TCRdb itself ran the 5' RACE reads through MiXCR, one entry per CDR3 protein. The sample contains around 690,000 distinct CDR3 sequences, approximately 50% of which appear only once. The chain is built from TRBV29-1 and TRBJ2-5, with D perhaps TRBD2 (5 bases). This TCR was sampled from a man between 60 and 70 years old in good health. The sequenced sample was blood. The DNA for the CDR3 is TGCAGCGTTGAAGGGACTTTGGAGAATCAAGAGACCCAGTACTTC. This codes for CSVEGTLENQETQYF. Variable domain in full (rest from reference TRBV29-1 and TRBJ2-5): SAVISQKPSRDICQRGTSLTIQCQVDSQVTMMFWYRQQPGQSLTLIATANQGSEATYESGFVIDKFPISRPNLTFSTLTVSNMSPEDSSIYLCSVEGTLENQETQYFGPGTRLLVL.